This TCR beta chain is from a study of early T cells in non-severe SARS-CoV-2 infection. The wider study: Bulk RNA taken from unsorted whole blood was sequenced, leaving chains unpaired.

Unique molecular identifiers tagged individual cDNA molecules. TCRdb re-derived calls from the 5' RACE reads in MiXCR, one entry per CDR3 protein. The data show around 71,000 distinct CDR3 sequences, roughly 15% seen once. This clonotype showed up many times. Its antigen is not identified. General study results and limits: VDJdb-based annotation leaned toward anti-spike CD8 responses and missed private and CD4 specificities.

CDR1 and CDR2 from the germline V gene are DFQATT and SNEGSKA (reference sequence). Trimming left V 3 bases short and J 1 base short, with 14 bases between. This CDR3 is built from 15 residues. The sequence was obtained from an adult who was a healthcare worker with PCR-confirmed SARS-CoV-2 infection or an uninfected control (not recorded which). This chain joins TRBV20-1 and TRBJ2-3; D unresolved. Here the sequenced sample was whole blood, taken at baseline. The CDR3 protein is CSASQRVSGTDTQYF. The CDR3 DNA follows: TGCAGTGCTAGCCAGAGAGTGTCTGGCACAGATACGCAGTATTTT.